This paragraph reports one TCR beta chain. Its antigen is unknown. The data belong to a study of cytomegalovirus exposure and HLA in healthy donors. The study ran its PCR with 60 Vbeta and 13 Jbeta primers. Profiled with immunoSEQ multiplex PCR; TCRdb holds only in-frame clones, not every one. The sample has 150,000 to 200,000 clones; approximately 80% are singletons. Germline V CDR1 and CDR2: PRHDT, FYEKMQ (reference sequence). CDR3 length equals 15 residues. V was clipped by 5 bases and J by 0 bases, with 12 bases between them. Study-level points and caveats: TCR beta sequences numbering 16,951 were associated with HLA alleles at 0.05 false discovery rate in a later analysis. Serostatus for CMV was the only available immune exposure information.

The clonotype was recovered from a male donor in good health and CMV-seropositive. Sequenced: PBMCs. This chain links TRBV13 with TRBJ2-3, with no clear D. As DNA, the CDR3 is TGTGCCAGCAGCCAACAGATTACTAGCACAGATACGCAGTATTTT. Residues: CASSQQITSTDTQYF.